This passage covers 12 T cell receptor beta chains from one sample sequenced in a study of CD8 T cells in ankylosing spondylitis. The antigens of these receptors remain unknown. Study outcomes and limitations: What seemed typical of ankylosing spondylitis blood was a TCR beta motif built from eight highly homologous variants.

TCRdb reanalysed the 5' RACE reads using MiXCR and keeps one entry per CDR3 protein. The data show a few hundred thousand distinct CDR3 sequences, with 17% seen just once and just over 1% held by the top ten. The specimen was blood, either unsorted or a sorted T cell fraction (not recorded which). The receptor source for this set is a male donor with ankylosing spondylitis.

As concerns this clonotype: One junction end disagrees with the germline gene, perhaps due to a read error. The chain has TRBV29-1 and TRBJ2-2, with 8 bases fitting TRBD1. Germline V gives CDR1 SQVTM, CDR2 ANQGSEA. CDR3 length: 14 amino acids. The CDR3 spells CSVGRQGNTGELSF. The CDR3 nucleotides are TGCAGCGTTGGTCGACAGGGGAACACCGGGGAGCTGTCTTTT.

The chain links TRBV5-1 to TRBJ2-2, with 13 nucleotides matching TRBD2. CDR3 length: 16 residues. The V and J ends lost 6 bases and 3 bases, in that order; junction bases with no gene match: 5. CDR1 and CDR2 (germline): SGHRS, YFSETQ. The CDR3 bases are TGCGCCAGCACACCACTAGCGGGAGGGGACACCGGGGAGCTGTTTTTT. Amino acids: CASTPLAGGDTGELFF.

In this sample, this clonotype turned up a few times. The chain has TRBV4-2 and TRBJ1-2, with a tentative D call TRBD1 (5 bases). The CDR3 loop spans 15 amino acids. Germline assignment: CDR1 LGHNA and CDR2 YNFKEQ. Trimming cost V 0 bases and J 6 bases, with 14 bases left between them. CDR3: CASSQDGAGGNGYTF. The CDR3 DNA reads as TGTGCCAGCAGCCAAGACGGTGCCGGGGGAAATGGCTACACCTTC.

The chain joins TRBV5-1 to TRBJ2-5, with 8 bases matching TRBD1. The germline V gene has CDR1 SGHRS and CDR2 YFSETQ. Unmatched junction bases numbered 10, after V lost 6 bases and J lost 3 bases. The CDR3 extends over 15 amino acids. This chain's CDR3 is CASTRAGGAEETQYF. The DNA for the CDR3 is TGCGCCAGCACCCGGGCAGGGGGCGCGGAAGAGACCCAGTACTTC.

This clonotype was counted at least ten times. The CDR3 protein is CSARAPGLAGGREQYF. Written as DNA, the CDR3 is TGCAGTGCTAGAGCCCCGGGACTAGCGGGAGGGCGCGAGCAGTACTTC. The V and J genes are TRBV20-1 and TRBJ2-7, with 16 bases lining up with TRBD2. Losses at the gene ends were 1 base for V and 6 bases for J; bases not matched to a gene: 6. The CDR3 totals 16 residues. The V gene's germline CDR1 is DFQATT and CDR2 SNEGSKA (reference sequence).

V is TRBV29-1 and J is TRBJ1-2; 9 bases fit TRBD1. CDR3 size: 12 residues. Losses at the gene ends were 6 bases for V and 8 bases for J; bases not matched to a gene: 7. Per the germline V gene, CDR1 is SQVTM and CDR2 is ANQGSEA. This chain's CDR3 is CSVGTGPEGYTF. In DNA form, the CDR3 reads TGCAGCGTGGGGACAGGGCCGGAGGGCTACACCTTC. The variable domain in full, with the rest retrieved from reference TRBV29-1 and TRBJ1-2, is SAVISQKPSRDICQRGTSLTIQCQVDSQVTMMFWYRQQPGQSLTLIATANQGSEATYESGFVIDKFPISRPNLTFSTLTVSNMSPEDSSIYLCSVGTGPEGYTFGSGTRLTVV.

V is TRBV29-1 and J is TRBJ2-2; 10 nucleotides match TRBD2. The germline CDR1 and CDR2 sequences are SQVTM and ANQGSEA. This CDR3 has 16 amino acids. The junction had 10 bases not matched to a gene; V was cut back by 4 bases and J by 5 bases. The CDR3 is CSVVPSGRDRTGELFF. DNA for the CDR3: TGCAGCGTTGTACCTAGCGGGAGAGATCGGACCGGGGAGCTGTTTTTT.

This clonotype was recorded a few times. V gene TRBV19 combines with J gene TRBJ2-1, with TRBD2 matching 10 bases. The CDR3 has 18 residues. The germline CDR1 and CDR2 sequences are LNHDA and SQIVND (reference sequence). With 6 bases clipped from V and 4 bases from J, the junction kept 15 bases outside the gene matches. DNA of the CDR3: TGTGCCAGTAGCCTCATCCCGAAAACTAGCGGGACTTACAATGAGCAGTTCTTC. It encodes CASSLIPKTSGTYNEQFF.

The table lists this clonotype with many counts. This chain joins TRBV12-3 or TRBV12-4 and TRBJ1-1; D gene ambiguous. This CDR3 contains 13 residues. Trimming cost V 3 bases and J 6 bases, with 11 bases left between them. The CDR3 DNA reads TGTGCCAGCAGTTTGCGGGGTAAAGCTGAAGCTTTCTTT. Amino acids: CASSLRGKAEAFF.

This clonotype turned up a few times. The rearrangement links TRBV7-9 to TRBJ1-2, with TRBD1 as a possible D gene (6 bases). Between the trimmed V and J ends, which lost 5 bases and 0 bases, there was a span of 13 bases. The CDR3 has 15 residues. Germline-derived CDR1 and CDR2 are SEHNR and FQNEAQ (reference sequence). The CDR3 loop reads CASSPTGQSNYGYTF. The CDR3 DNA reads as TGTGCCAGCAGCCCCACCGGACAGTCTAACTATGGCTACACCTTC.

This clonotype was observed a few times. This chain uses TRBV2 with TRBJ1-5; 10 positions agree with TRBD1. V dropped 4 bases and J dropped 2; count of bases not matched to a gene: 2. CDR3 length equals 15 residues. CDR1 SNHLY and CDR2 FYNNEI come from the germline V gene. In nucleotides, the CDR3 is TGTGCCAGCAGTGGGACAGGGGGGGGCAATCAGCCCCAGCATTTT. Amino acids: CASSGTGGGNQPQHF.

This chain links TRBV11-1 with TRBJ1-5; tentative D call: TRBD1 (5 bases). Trimming took 0 bases from V and 4 from J, leaving 16 bases between them. Germline V gene sequence: CDR1 SGHAT, CDR2 FQDESV (reference sequence). The CDR3 consists of 17 residues. Written as DNA, the CDR3 is TGTGCCAGCAGCTTAGCGCTAAGGGGCGGACGGAATCAGCCCCAGCATTTT. Residues: CASSLALRGGRNQPQHF.